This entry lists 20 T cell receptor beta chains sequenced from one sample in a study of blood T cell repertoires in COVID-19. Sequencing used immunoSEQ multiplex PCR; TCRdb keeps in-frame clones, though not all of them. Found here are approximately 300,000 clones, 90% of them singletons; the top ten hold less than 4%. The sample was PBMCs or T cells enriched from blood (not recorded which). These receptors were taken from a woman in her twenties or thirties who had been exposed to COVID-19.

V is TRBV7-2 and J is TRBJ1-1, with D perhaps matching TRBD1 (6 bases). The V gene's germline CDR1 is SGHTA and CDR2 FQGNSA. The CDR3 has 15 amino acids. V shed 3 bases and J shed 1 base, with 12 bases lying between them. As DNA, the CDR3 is TGTGCCAGCAGCTTGTGGACAGAGGGGAACACTGAAGCTTTCTTT. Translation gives CASSLWTEGNTEAFF.

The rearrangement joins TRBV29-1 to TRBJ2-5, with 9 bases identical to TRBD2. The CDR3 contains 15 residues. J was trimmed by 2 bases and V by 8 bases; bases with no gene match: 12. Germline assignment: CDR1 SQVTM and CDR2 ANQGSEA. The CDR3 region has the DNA TGCAGCACGACGCCCGGGACTAGCTATCAAGAGACCCAGTACTTC. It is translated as CSTTPGTSYQETQYF. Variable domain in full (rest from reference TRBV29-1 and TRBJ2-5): SAVISQKPSRDICQRGTSLTIQCQVDSQVTMMFWYRQQPGQSLTLIATANQGSEATYESGFVIDKFPISRPNLTFSTLTVSNMSPEDSSIYLCSTTPGTSYQETQYFGPGTRLLVL.

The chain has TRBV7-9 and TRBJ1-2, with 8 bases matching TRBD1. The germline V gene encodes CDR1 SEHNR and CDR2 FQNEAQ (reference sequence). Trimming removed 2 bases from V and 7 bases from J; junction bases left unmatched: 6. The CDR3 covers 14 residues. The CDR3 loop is CASSLSGGTGGYTF. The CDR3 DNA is TGTGCCAGCAGCTTAAGTGGAGGGACAGGTGGCTACACCTTC.

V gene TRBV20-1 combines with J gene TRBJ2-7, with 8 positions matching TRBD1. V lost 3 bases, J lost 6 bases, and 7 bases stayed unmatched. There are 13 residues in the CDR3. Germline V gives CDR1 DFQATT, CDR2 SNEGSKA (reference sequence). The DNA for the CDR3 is TGCAGTGCTAGTAAGACAGGGGTAGGCGAGCAGTACTTC. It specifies CSASKTGVGEQYF.

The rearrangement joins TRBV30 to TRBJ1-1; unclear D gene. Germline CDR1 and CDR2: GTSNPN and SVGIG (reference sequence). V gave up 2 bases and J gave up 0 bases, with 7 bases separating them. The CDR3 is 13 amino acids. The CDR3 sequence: CAWSWQLNTEAFF. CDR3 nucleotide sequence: TGTGCCTGGAGTTGGCAGTTGAACACTGAAGCTTTCTTT. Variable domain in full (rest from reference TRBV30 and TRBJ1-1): SQTIHQWPATLVQPVGSPLSLECTVEGTSNPNLYWYRQAAGRGLQLLFYSVGIGQISSEVPQNLSASRPQDRQFILSSKKLLLSDSGFYLCAWSWQLNTEAFFGQGTRLTVV.

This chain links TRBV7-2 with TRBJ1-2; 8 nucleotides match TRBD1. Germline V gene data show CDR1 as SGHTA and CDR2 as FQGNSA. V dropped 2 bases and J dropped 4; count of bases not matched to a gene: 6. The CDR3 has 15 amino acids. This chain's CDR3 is CASSLTTGEGYGYTF. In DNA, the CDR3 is TGTGCCAGCAGCTTAACGACAGGGGAGGGCTATGGCTACACCTTC. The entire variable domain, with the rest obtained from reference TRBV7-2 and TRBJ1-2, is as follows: GAGVSQSPSNKVTEKGKDVELRCDPISGHTALYWYRQSLGQGLEFLIYFQGNSAPDKSGLPSDRFSAERTGGSVSTLTIQRTQQEDSAVYLCASSLTTGEGYGYTFGSGTRLTVV.

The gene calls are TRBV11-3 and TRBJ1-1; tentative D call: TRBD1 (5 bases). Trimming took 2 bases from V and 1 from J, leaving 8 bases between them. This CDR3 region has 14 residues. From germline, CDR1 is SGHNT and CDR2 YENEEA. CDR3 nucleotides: TGTGCCAGCAGCTTATCGGGGGGGAACACTGAAGCTTTCTTT. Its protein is CASSLSGGNTEAFF.

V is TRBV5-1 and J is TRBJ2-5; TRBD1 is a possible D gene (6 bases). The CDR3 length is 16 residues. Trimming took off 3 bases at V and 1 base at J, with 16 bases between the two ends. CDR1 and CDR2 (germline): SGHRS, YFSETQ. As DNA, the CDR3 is TGCGCCAGCAGCTCCCGTCCAGGGGCCTCCCAAGAGACCCAGTACTTC. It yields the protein CASSSRPGASQETQYF.

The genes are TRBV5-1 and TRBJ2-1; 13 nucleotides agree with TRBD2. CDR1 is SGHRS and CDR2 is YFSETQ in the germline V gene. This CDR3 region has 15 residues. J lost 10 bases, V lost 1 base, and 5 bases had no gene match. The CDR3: CASSLTSGGAYEQFF. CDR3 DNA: TGCGCCAGCAGCTTGACTAGCGGGGGGGCATACGAGCAGTTCTTC. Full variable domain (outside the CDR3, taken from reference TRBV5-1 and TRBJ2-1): KAGVTQTPRYLIKTRGQQVTLSCSPISGHRSVSWYQQTPGQGLQFLFEYFSETQRNKGNFPGRFSGRQFSNSRSEMNVSTLELGDSALYLCASSLTSGGAYEQFFGPGTRLTVL.

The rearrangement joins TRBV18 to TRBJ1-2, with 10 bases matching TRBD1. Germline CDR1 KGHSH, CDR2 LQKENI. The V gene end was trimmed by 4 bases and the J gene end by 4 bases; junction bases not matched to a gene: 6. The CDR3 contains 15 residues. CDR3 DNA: TGTGCCAGCTCACTAGACAGGGGGCGACTCTATGGCTACACCTTC. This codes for CASSLDRGRLYGYTF.

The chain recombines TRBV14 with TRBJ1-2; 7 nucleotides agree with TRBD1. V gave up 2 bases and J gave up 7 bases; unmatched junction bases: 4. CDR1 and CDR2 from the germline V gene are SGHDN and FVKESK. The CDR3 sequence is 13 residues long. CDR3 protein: CASSQQTGSGYTF. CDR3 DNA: TGTGCCAGCAGCCAACAGACAGGGTCTGGCTACACCTTC.

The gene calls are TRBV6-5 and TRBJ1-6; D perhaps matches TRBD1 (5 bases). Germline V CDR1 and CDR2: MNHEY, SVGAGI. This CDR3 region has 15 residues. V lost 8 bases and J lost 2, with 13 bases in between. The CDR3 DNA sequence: TGTGCCAGCGAAGGGGAACCCGCCTATAATTCACCCCTCCACTTT. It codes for CASEGEPAYNSPLHF.

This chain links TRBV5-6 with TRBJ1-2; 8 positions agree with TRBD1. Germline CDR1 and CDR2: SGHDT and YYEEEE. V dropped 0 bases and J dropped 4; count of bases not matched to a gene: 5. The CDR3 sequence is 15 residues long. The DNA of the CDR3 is TGTGCCAGCAGCTTGGGAGACAGGGGTAGCTATGGCTACACCTTC. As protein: CASSLGDRGSYGYTF.

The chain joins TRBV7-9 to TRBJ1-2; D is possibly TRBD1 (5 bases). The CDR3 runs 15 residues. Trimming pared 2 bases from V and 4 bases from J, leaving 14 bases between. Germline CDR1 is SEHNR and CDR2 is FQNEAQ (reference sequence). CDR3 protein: CASSLRMGEGYGYTF. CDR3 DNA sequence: TGTGCCAGCAGCTTAAGGATGGGGGAGGGCTATGGCTACACCTTC. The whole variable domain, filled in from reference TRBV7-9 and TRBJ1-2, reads DTGVSQNPRHKITKRGQNVTFRCDPISEHNRLYWYRQTLGQGPEFLTYFQNEAQLEKSRLLSDRFSAERPKGSFSTLEIQRTEQGDSAMYLCASSLRMGEGYGYTFGSGTRLTVV.

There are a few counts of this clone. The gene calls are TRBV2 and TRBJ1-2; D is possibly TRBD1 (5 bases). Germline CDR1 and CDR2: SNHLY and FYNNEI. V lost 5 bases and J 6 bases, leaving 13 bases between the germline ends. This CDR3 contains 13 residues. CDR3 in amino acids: CASSRGRIDGYTF. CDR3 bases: TGTGCCAGCAGTCGGGGGAGGATCGATGGCTACACCTTC.

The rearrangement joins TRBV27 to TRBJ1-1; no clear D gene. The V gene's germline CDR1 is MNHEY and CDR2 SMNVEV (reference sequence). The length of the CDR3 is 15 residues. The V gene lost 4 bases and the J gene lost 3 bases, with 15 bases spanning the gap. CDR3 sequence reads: CASSSSRTDYTEAFF. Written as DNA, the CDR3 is TGTGCCAGCAGTTCTTCCCGGACTGACTACACTGAAGCTTTCTTT.

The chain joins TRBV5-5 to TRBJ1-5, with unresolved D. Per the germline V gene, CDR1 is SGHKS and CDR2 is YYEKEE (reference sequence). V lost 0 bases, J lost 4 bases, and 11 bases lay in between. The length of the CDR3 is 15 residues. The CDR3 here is CASSLAGKRNQPQHF. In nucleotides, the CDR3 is TGTGCCAGCAGCTTGGCGGGGAAACGGAATCAGCCCCAGCATTTT.

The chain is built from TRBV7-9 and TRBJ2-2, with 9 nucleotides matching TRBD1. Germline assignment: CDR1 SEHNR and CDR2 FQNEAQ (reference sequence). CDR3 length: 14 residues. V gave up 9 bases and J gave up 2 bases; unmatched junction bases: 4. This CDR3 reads CARAGQGNTGELFF. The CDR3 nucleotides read TGTGCCAGGGCGGGACAGGGCAACACCGGGGAGCTGTTTTTT.

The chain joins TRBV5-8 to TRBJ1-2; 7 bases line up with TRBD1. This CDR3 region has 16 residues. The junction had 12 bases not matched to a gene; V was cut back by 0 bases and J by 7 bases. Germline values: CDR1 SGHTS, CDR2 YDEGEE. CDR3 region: CASSLGDRESTSGYTF. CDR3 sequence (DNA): TGTGCCAGCAGCTTGGGCGACAGGGAATCGACGAGTGGCTACACCTTC.

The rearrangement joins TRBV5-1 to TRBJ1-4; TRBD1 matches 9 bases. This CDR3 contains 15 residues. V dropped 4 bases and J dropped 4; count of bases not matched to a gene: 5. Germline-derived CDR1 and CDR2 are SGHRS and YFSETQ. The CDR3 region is CASSRRQGGNEKLFF. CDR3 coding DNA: TGCGCCAGCAGCCGACGACAGGGGGGTAATGAAAAACTGTTTTTT.